The rows below give T cell receptor beta chains drawn from one sample of a study of blood T cell repertoires in COVID-19. Method: immunoSEQ multiplex PCR; TCRdb's copy keeps in-frame clones and lacks some. Among some 250,000 clones listed, around four fifths were seen once. Input material: peripheral blood. The receptors originated from a man aged 35 to 55 with acute or convalescent COVID-19. Both conserved end residues are part of each CDR3. The order of the fields is D gene, clone size, J gene, V gene, CDR3 protein, CDR3 DNA. D genes are given only for firm matches. Only some rows state a clone size, as once, few, many or a class for expanded clones.

d_call: TRBD2; clone_size: once; j_call: TRBJ2-7; v_call: TRBV5-1; cdr3_aa: CASSLAGTSGNRQYF; cdr3_nt: TGCGCCAGCAGCTTGGCAGGGACTAGCGGGAACCGGCAGTACTTC
d_call: .; clone_size: .; j_call: TRBJ2-1; v_call: TRBV6-5; cdr3_aa: CASSRGLTEQFF; cdr3_nt: TGTGCCAGCAGCCGTGGACTAACTGAGCAGTTCTTC
d_call: .; clone_size: .; j_call: TRBJ2-7; v_call: TRBV5-1; cdr3_aa: CASSLGSRTYEQYF; cdr3_nt: TGCGCCAGCAGCTTGGGGTCTAGAACCTACGAGCAGTACTTC
d_call: .; clone_size: .; j_call: TRBJ1-6; v_call: TRBV30; cdr3_aa: CAWSRGSSYNSPLHF; cdr3_nt: TGTGCCTGGAGCCGGGGAAGCTCCTATAATTCACCCCTCCACTTT
d_call: .; clone_size: few; j_call: TRBJ1-2; v_call: TRBV12-3/TRBV12-4; cdr3_aa: CASSLGANYGYTF; cdr3_nt: TGTGCCAGCAGTTTAGGCGCTAACTATGGCTACACCTTC
d_call: TRBD2; clone_size: .; j_call: TRBJ2-1; v_call: TRBV25-1; cdr3_aa: CASRRAGENEQFF; cdr3_nt: TGTGCCAGCAGAAGAGCGGGAGAAAATGAGCAGTTCTTC
d_call: .; clone_size: few; j_call: TRBJ2-2; v_call: TRBV19; cdr3_aa: CASSMVQVRTGELFF; cdr3_nt: TGTGCCAGTAGTATGGTACAGGTCCGGACCGGGGAGCTGTTTTTT
d_call: TRBD2; clone_size: .; j_call: TRBJ2-1; v_call: TRBV4-3; cdr3_aa: CASSLRLAGGVNEQFF; cdr3_nt: TGCGCCAGCAGCCTTCGACTAGCGGGAGGTGTCAATGAGCAGTTCTTC
d_call: .; clone_size: .; j_call: TRBJ2-7; v_call: TRBV5-1; cdr3_aa: CASSRMGQAPPYEQYF; cdr3_nt: TGCGCCAGCAGCAGGATGGGCCAGGCCCCCCCCTACGAGCAGTACTTC
d_call: .; clone_size: .; j_call: TRBJ2-3; v_call: TRBV2; cdr3_aa: CASSVGGEGTDTQYF; cdr3_nt: TGTGCCAGCAGTGTAGGGGGGGAGGGCACAGATACGCAGTATTTT
d_call: .; clone_size: few; j_call: TRBJ1-2; v_call: TRBV3-1/TRBV3-2; cdr3_aa: CASSQESRGYTF; cdr3_nt: TGTGCCAGCAGCCAAGAATCTCGTGGCTACACCTTC
d_call: .; clone_size: few; j_call: TRBJ1-2; v_call: TRBV2; cdr3_aa: CASSRRNYGYTF; cdr3_nt: TGTGCCAGCAGCCGTCGGAACTATGGCTACACCTTC
d_call: .; clone_size: .; j_call: TRBJ1-1; v_call: TRBV7-9; cdr3_aa: CASSDQGNTEAFF; cdr3_nt: TGTGCCAGCAGCGATCAGGGAAACACTGAAGCTTTCTTT
d_call: .; clone_size: .; j_call: TRBJ2-2; v_call: TRBV5-5; cdr3_aa: CASSLLGEVLTGELFF; cdr3_nt: TGTGCCAGCAGCTTGCTTGGGGAGGTCCTCACCGGGGAGCTGTTTTTT
d_call: .; clone_size: .; j_call: TRBJ2-2; v_call: TRBV24-1; cdr3_aa: CATGQSNTGELFF; cdr3_nt: TGTGCCACCGGCCAGTCGAACACCGGGGAGCTGTTTTTT
d_call: TRBD1; clone_size: few; j_call: TRBJ1-5; v_call: TRBV4-3; cdr3_aa: CASSSALGGTGVFQPQHF; cdr3_nt: TGCGCCAGCAGCTCAGCCCTGGGTGGGACAGGGGTCTTTCAGCCCCAGCATTTT
d_call: TRBD2; clone_size: .; j_call: TRBJ2-7; v_call: TRBV7-2; cdr3_aa: CASSESGAYEQYF; cdr3_nt: TGTGCCAGCAGCGAAAGCGGGGCCTACGAGCAGTACTTC
d_call: .; clone_size: .; j_call: TRBJ1-1; v_call: TRBV7-8; cdr3_aa: CASSLLSMATEAFF; cdr3_nt: TGTGCCAGCAGCTTATTATCGATGGCCACTGAAGCTTTCTTT
d_call: TRBD2; clone_size: .; j_call: TRBJ2-5; v_call: TRBV6-6; cdr3_aa: CASTLTSGHQETQYF; cdr3_nt: TGTGCCAGCACCCTGACTAGCGGGCACCAAGAGACCCAGTACTTC
d_call: .; clone_size: .; j_call: TRBJ1-2; v_call: TRBV19; cdr3_aa: CASSTRDSPMGGYTF; cdr3_nt: TGTGCCAGTTCGACCAGGGACTCTCCAATGGGTGGCTACACCTTC
d_call: .; clone_size: .; j_call: TRBJ1-4; v_call: TRBV7-2; cdr3_aa: CASSLGAAYYEKLFF; cdr3_nt: TGTGCCAGCAGCTTAGGAGCGGCGTACTATGAAAAACTGTTTTTT
d_call: .; clone_size: .; j_call: TRBJ1-1; v_call: TRBV2; cdr3_aa: CASTRTVEAFF; cdr3_nt: TGTGCCAGTACCAGGACAGTAGAAGCTTTCTTT
d_call: TRBD1; clone_size: few; j_call: TRBJ2-5; v_call: TRBV19; cdr3_aa: CASSTGTGETQYF; cdr3_nt: TGTGCCAGTAGTACCGGGACAGGGGAGACCCAGTACTTC
d_call: .; clone_size: .; j_call: TRBJ1-1; v_call: TRBV30; cdr3_aa: CAWSVEGQSAFF; cdr3_nt: TGTGCCTGGAGTGTAGAAGGACAGTCTGCTTTCTTT
d_call: .; clone_size: .; j_call: TRBJ2-2; v_call: TRBV7-3; cdr3_aa: CASSRTGNTGELFF; cdr3_nt: TGTGCCAGCAGCCGAACAGGGAACACCGGGGAGCTGTTTTTT
d_call: .; clone_size: .; j_call: TRBJ1-6; v_call: TRBV19; cdr3_aa: CASSILGRDDSPLHF; cdr3_nt: TGTGCCAGTAGTATACTGGGCCGAGACGATTCACCCCTCCACTTT
d_call: TRBD1; clone_size: .; j_call: TRBJ1-5; v_call: TRBV27; cdr3_aa: CASSRTGTGGNQPQHF; cdr3_nt: TGTGCCAGCAGCCGAACCGGGACAGGGGGCAATCAGCCCCAGCATTTT
d_call: TRBD1; clone_size: .; j_call: TRBJ1-1; v_call: TRBV18; cdr3_aa: CASSPPTGMFRGTEAFF; cdr3_nt: TGTGCCAGCTCACCACCGACAGGGATGTTTCGCGGCACTGAAGCTTTCTTT
d_call: .; clone_size: once; j_call: TRBJ2-1; v_call: TRBV27; cdr3_aa: CASSSTGYNEQFF; cdr3_nt: TGTGCCAGCAGCTCGACGGGGTACAATGAGCAGTTCTTC